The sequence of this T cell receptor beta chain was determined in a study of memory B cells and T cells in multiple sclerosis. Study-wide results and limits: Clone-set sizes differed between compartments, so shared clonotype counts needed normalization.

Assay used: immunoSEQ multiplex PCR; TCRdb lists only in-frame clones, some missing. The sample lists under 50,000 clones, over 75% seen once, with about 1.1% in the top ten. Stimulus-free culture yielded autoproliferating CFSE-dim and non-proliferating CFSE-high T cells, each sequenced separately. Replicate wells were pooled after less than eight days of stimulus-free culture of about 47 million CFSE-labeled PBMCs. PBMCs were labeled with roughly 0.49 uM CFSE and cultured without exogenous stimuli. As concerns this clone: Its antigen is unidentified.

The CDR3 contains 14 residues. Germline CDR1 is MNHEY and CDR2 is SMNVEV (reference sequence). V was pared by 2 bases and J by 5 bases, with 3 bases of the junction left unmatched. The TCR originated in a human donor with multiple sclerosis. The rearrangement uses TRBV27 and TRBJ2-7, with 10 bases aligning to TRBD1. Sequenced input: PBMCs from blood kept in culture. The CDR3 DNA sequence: TGTGCCAGCAGTTTAGGGACAGGGGTTAACGAGCAGTACTTC. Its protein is CASSLGTGVNEQYF.